A single sample is the source of the 28 T cell receptor beta chains below, sequenced in a study of identical twins. TCRdb reprocessed the 5' RACE reads with MiXCR, giving one entry per CDR3 protein. The profile shows some 660,000 distinct CDR3 sequences, 8.5% to 9.5% of them singletons. These data are also associated with another study on yellow fever vaccine responses in identical twins.

Sequencing was performed on PBMCs. The receptors come from a woman younger than 35 in good health.

This clonotype was counted between two and nine times. The V call is TRBV11-2, the J call TRBJ2-1; TRBD2 might be the D (7 bases). The germline V gene has CDR1 SGHAT and CDR2 FQNNGV. This CDR3 has 16 residues. Deletions cut 4 bases from V and 6 bases from J, with 19 bases between. The CDR3 DNA sequence: TGTGCCAGCAGCTCCCGTCCCCCAGGGGAGGGCAATGAGCAGTTCTTC. Translating it yields CASSSRPPGEGNEQFF.

This clonotype was observed at least ten times. The chain carries TRBV12-3 or TRBV12-4 and TRBJ2-4, with 8 bases matching TRBD2. J lost 5 bases, V lost 6 bases, and 3 bases had no gene match. The CDR3 length is 13 residues. The DNA of the CDR3 is TGTGCCAGCAGGGACGGGAGGGAAAACATTCAGTACTTC. It codes for CASRDGRENIQYF.

The V and J genes are TRBV3-1 and TRBJ1-1; D unclear. V shed 4 bases and J shed 0 bases, with 12 bases lying between them. The length of the CDR3 is 15 residues. The germline V gene encodes CDR1 LGHDT and CDR2 YNNKEL (reference sequence). In DNA form, the CDR3 reads TGTGCCAGCAGCCTCAGTGGGAATATGAACACTGAAGCTTTCTTT. Translation: CASSLSGNMNTEAFF.

V gene TRBV5-1 combines with J gene TRBJ1-1, with D hard to call. Germline V CDR1 and CDR2: SGHRS, YFSETQ. CDR3 size: 15 residues. Trimming pared 4 bases from V and 5 bases from J, leaving 18 bases between. CDR3 DNA sequence: TGCGCCAGCAGCCCCAGGACCTTTACGGGGACTGAAGCTTTCTTT. This encodes CASSPRTFTGTEAFF.

The sample holds a few counts of this clonotype. The chain joins TRBV9 to TRBJ1-3; D ambiguous. V lost 1 base to trimming and J lost 4 bases, with 9 bases between them. The CDR3 is 14 amino acids. Germline-derived CDR1 and CDR2 are SGDLS and YYNGEE. CDR3 protein: CASSVTEVGNTIYF. CDR3 sequence (DNA): TGTGCCAGCAGCGTAACAGAGGTCGGAAACACCATATATTTT.

This clonotype was counted at least ten times. The J gene is TRBJ2-3, the V gene TRBV10-3, with D uncertain. V was shortened by 6 bases and J by 2 bases, with 9 bases between the two germline ends. The CDR3 spans 13 residues. Germline CDR1 reads ENHRY; CDR2 reads SYGVKD. This CDR3 is CAIRLGSTDTQYF. In DNA, the CDR3 is TGTGCCATCAGGCTGGGGTCCACAGATACGCAGTATTTT.

Only a few counts were recorded for this clonotype. The V gene is TRBV7-3, the J gene TRBJ1-4; D is perhaps TRBD1 (5 bases). V shed 4 bases and J shed 8 bases, with 11 bases lying between them. The CDR3 has 13 amino acids. Germline assignment: CDR1 SGHTA and CDR2 FQGTGA. CDR3 coding DNA: TGTGCCAGCAGCTCAAGGGGAGGGGAAAAACTGTTTTTT. Translating it yields CASSSRGGEKLFF.

The chain is built from TRBV28 and TRBJ2-1; 8 bases agree with TRBD2. Germline V CDR1 and CDR2: MDHEN, SYDVKM. V gave up 8 bases and J gave up 0 bases; unmatched junction bases: 3. This CDR3 has 14 residues. The CDR3 loop is CASLSGGSYNEQFF. As DNA, the CDR3 is TGTGCCAGCCTCAGCGGGGGCTCCTACAATGAGCAGTTCTTC.

This clonotype has just a few counts. The chain has TRBV19 and TRBJ2-1, with TRBD1 as a possible D gene (6 bases). The CDR3 loop spans 15 amino acids. Trimming left V 3 bases short and J 4 bases short, with 13 bases between. Germline loops: CDR1 LNHDA, CDR2 SQIVND (reference sequence). The CDR3 protein is CASSMGQERYNEQFF. CDR3 nucleotides: TGTGCCAGTAGTATGGGACAAGAAAGATACAATGAGCAGTTCTTC.

This clonotype was picked up many times. J is TRBJ2-1 and V is TRBV24-1; D is unclear. CDR1 is KGHDR, CDR2 SFDVKD, per germline. The ends were cut back, 3 bases at V and 12 bases at J, with 11 bases in the middle. The CDR3 has 12 residues. The CDR3 nucleotides read TGTGCCACCAGTGATCCTAGTTTAGGGCAGTTCTTC. This translates into CATSDPSLGQFF.

This clonotype was seen only a few times. The rearrangement uses TRBV4-2 and TRBJ1-4; possible D gene TRBD1, 5 bases. CDR3 length: 14 amino acids. Between the trimmed V and J ends, which lost 1 base and 8 bases, there was a span of 11 bases. Germline CDR1 and CDR2: LGHNA and YNFKEQ. In DNA, the CDR3 is TGTGCCAGCAGCCAAGGGGGCGAGGGAGAAAAACTGTTTTTT. Translated, it gives CASSQGGEGEKLFF.

This clonotype was observed a handful of times. The chain combines TRBV14 with TRBJ2-1, with no clear D. CDR3 length equals 15 residues. Germline CDR1 and CDR2: SGHDN and FVKESK. Deletions cut 2 bases from V and 0 bases from J, with 8 bases between. CDR3 sequence (DNA): TGTGCCAGCAGCCAACACCTGAGCTCCTACAATGAGCAGTTCTTC. Its protein is CASSQHLSSYNEQFF.

As for this clonotype: Lacking the conserved final phenylalanine or tryptophan, this CDR3 likely reflects a read error. The chain has TRBV18 and TRBJ1-6; D ambiguous. The CDR3 loop spans 15 amino acids. CDR1 is KGHSH, CDR2 LQKENI, per germline. Trimming pared 8 bases from V and 5 bases from J, leaving 16 bases between. This chain's CDR3 is CASNAAGQDNSPLHC. CDR3 DNA sequence: TGTGCCAGCAACGCAGCGGGCCAAGATAATTCACCCCTCCACTGT.

This clonotype appeared many times. This CDR3 reads CSAYQPSDLNIQYF. The DNA for the CDR3 is TGCAGTGCTTATCAGCCTAGCGACCTAAACATTCAGTACTTC. The chain carries TRBV20-1 and TRBJ2-4, with D perhaps matching TRBD2 (6 bases). The length of the CDR3 is 14 residues. Germline V lookup: CDR1 DFQATT, CDR2 SNEGSKA (reference sequence). V lost 5 bases to trimming and J lost 6 bases, with 17 bases between them.

This clonotype turned up a few times. V is TRBV9 and J is TRBJ2-1, with TRBD2 as a possible D gene (6 bases). The germline CDR1 and CDR2 sequences are SGDLS and YYNGEE. The CDR3 has 15 amino acids. Trimming shortened V by 3 bases and J by 1 base, and 11 bases separated the two germline ends. The CDR3 loop reads CASSGGLLSYNEQFF. Here the CDR3 DNA reads TGTGCCAGCAGCGGGGGACTGCTATCCTACAATGAGCAGTTCTTC.

This clonotype was seen at least ten times. This chain uses TRBV21-1 with TRBJ2-7. TRBV21-1 is noted as a pseudogene. This CDR3 region has 16 residues. CDR3: CASSKGRRTSSYEQYF. As DNA, the CDR3 is TGTGCCAGCAGCAAAGGCCGGCGGACCTCCTCCTACGAGCAGTACTTC.

This clonotype was counted at least ten times. The rearrangement joins TRBV7-9 to TRBJ2-6, with D unclear. The germline V gene has CDR1 SEHNR and CDR2 FQNEAQ (reference sequence). This CDR3 spans 15 amino acids. Trimming took 1 base from V and 2 from J, leaving 6 bases between them. The CDR3 protein is CASSLGAPGANVLTF. CDR3 DNA: TGTGCCAGCAGCTTAGGGGCCCCTGGGGCCAACGTCCTGACTTTC.

The V gene is TRBV7-2, the J gene TRBJ2-7; 9 nucleotides agree with TRBD1. Germline V CDR1 and CDR2: SGHTA, FQGNSA. The CDR3 is 17 residues long. Trimming took 1 base from V and 5 from J; bases not matched to a gene: 12. CDR3 nucleotides: TGTGCCAGCAGCTTAGTGGGGATCCGGGACAGGGATAACGAGCAGTACTTC. As protein: CASSLVGIRDRDNEQYF.

The chain couples TRBV7-9 to TRBJ2-1, with D unclear. CDR1 and CDR2 (germline): SEHNR, FQNEAQ (reference sequence). The length of the CDR3 is 15 residues. Between the trimmed V and J ends, which lost 5 bases and 0 bases, there was a span of 11 bases. In DNA, the CDR3 is TGTGCCAGCAGCCCTCGGGCCAACTCCTACAATGAGCAGTTCTTC. Translating it yields CASSPRANSYNEQFF.

This clonotype was detected many times. Written as DNA, the CDR3 is TGTGCCAGCAGTGCGACCCATGAGCAGTTCTTC. Its translation is CASSATHEQFF. This chain links TRBV12-3 or TRBV12-4 with TRBJ2-1; D unclear. The CDR3 has 11 residues. V was pared by 5 bases and J by 8 bases, with 7 bases between.

The J gene is TRBJ2-7, the V gene TRBV27, with TRBD1 identical over 11 bases. The V segment lost 4 bases and the J segment 2 bases; nucleotides outside the gene matches: 13. Germline V gene lookup returns CDR1 MNHEY and CDR2 SMNVEV (reference sequence). The CDR3 runs to 18 residues. CDR3 amino acids: CASSYGQGAGFKPYEQYF. In DNA form, the CDR3 reads TGTGCCAGCAGTTACGGACAGGGGGCCGGATTCAAGCCCTACGAGCAGTACTTC.

This clonotype was observed many times. This chain uses TRBV12-3 or TRBV12-4 with TRBJ2-3, with a tentative D call TRBD2 (6 bases). Between the trimmed V and J ends, which lost 1 base and 4 bases, there was a span of 12 bases. CDR3 size: 15 residues. CDR3: CASSLDLRGADTQYF. The DNA for the CDR3 is TGTGCCAGCAGTTTAGACCTCCGCGGGGCAGATACGCAGTATTTT.

The V and J genes are TRBV7-2 and TRBJ2-2; 8 nucleotides match TRBD2. This CDR3 has 15 residues. J was trimmed by 7 bases and V by 7 bases; bases with no gene match: 11. Germline assignment: CDR1 SGHTA and CDR2 FQGNSA. CDR3 sequence reads: CASITRSGSDGELFF. The CDR3 DNA sequence: TGTGCCAGCATCACTCGAAGCGGGAGTGACGGGGAGCTGTTTTTT. Full variable domain (remainder filled in from reference TRBV7-2 and TRBJ2-2): GAGVSQSPSNKVTEKGKDVELRCDPISGHTALYWYRQSLGQGLEFLIYFQGNSAPDKSGLPSDRFSAERTGGSVSTLTIQRTQQEDSAVYLCASITRSGSDGELFFGEGSRLTVL.

This clonotype was observed a handful of times. The chain carries TRBV6-2 or TRBV6-3 and TRBJ2-1, with 13 bases identical to TRBD2. Trimming cost V 5 bases and J 0 bases; bases outside gene matches: 13. This CDR3 contains 20 residues. Germline CDR1 MNHEY, CDR2 SVGEGT. Here the CDR3 DNA reads TGTGCCAGCAGTACAATCCAACTAGCGGGGGGGAGTAGCTCCTACAATGAGCAGTTCTTC. Its translation: CASSTIQLAGGSSSYNEQFF.

In its sample, this clonotype was seen a few times. This chain joins TRBV5-1 and TRBJ2-3; 7 bases are a match to TRBD2. The CDR3 spans 15 residues. V trimming: 0 bases; J trimming: 4 bases; junction bases outside the gene matches: 5. The V gene's germline CDR1 is SGHRS and CDR2 YFSETQ. CDR3 in DNA: TGCGCCAGCAGCTTGGGAAGCGGGGAGCCAGATACGCAGTATTTT. Translation: CASSLGSGEPDTQYF.

This clonotype appeared many times. The chain uses TRBV27 and TRBJ2-1, with 7 positions matching TRBD2. The CDR3 runs to 11 residues. Germline V lookup: CDR1 MNHEY, CDR2 SMNVEV (reference sequence). Trimming cost V 5 bases and J 10 bases; bases outside gene matches: 2. The CDR3 DNA reads as TGTGCCAGCAGTGCGGGAGACGAGCAGTTCTTC. Translation gives CASSAGDEQFF.

The chain employs TRBV10-3 and TRBJ2-7; D is perhaps TRBD1 (5 bases). The CDR3 loop spans 14 amino acids. CDR1 is ENHRY and CDR2 is SYGVKD in the germline V gene. The V end was cut by 2 bases, the J end by 2 bases, with 10 bases between. CDR3 coding DNA: TGTGCCATCAGTGAGGTAAAGGGGCCCTACGAGCAGTACTTC. Amino acid sequence: CAISEVKGPYEQYF.

The sample holds a few counts of this clonotype. The chain uses TRBV2 and TRBJ2-5; 10 bases align to TRBD2. The CDR3 is 15 amino acids. Trimming cost V 1 base and J 5 bases; bases outside gene matches: 4. Germline CDR1 is SNHLY and CDR2 is FYNNEI. DNA for the CDR3: TGTGCCAGCAGTGAAGAACTAGCGGGAACGGAGACCCAGTACTTC. Its translation: CASSEELAGTETQYF.